This T cell receptor (beta chain) was profiled in a study of T cells expressing NK-cell markers. TCR beta cDNA was made by 5'RACE template switching with UMIs. TCRdb re-called the 5' RACE reads and shows each CDR3 protein once, DNA omitted. The table for this sample gives some 150,000 distinct CDR3 sequences. With respect to this clonotype: Its antigen remains unidentified.

The CDR3 extends over 15 amino acids. Points from the study as a whole: The study found dominant NKG2C+ clonotypes at about 1.0-7.0% of CD8+ T cells in six donors. Whether expanded NKG2C+ T cell clones recognized HCMV stayed uncertain. These same clonotypes (in a few donors) also led the CD3+CD56-NKG2C+ fraction.

The chain employs TRBV12-3 or TRBV12-4 and TRBJ2-3; TCRdb proposes TRBD1, but this gene call is untestable without DNA. This sequence was found in a man between 18 and 29 years old in good health. The sequencing input was blood T cells: a sorted CD56 or NKG2C T cell subset, CD4+ or CD8+ T cells, or bulk PBMC T cells (not recorded which). The CDR3: CASTDRAGVADTQYF.